These T cell receptor beta chains were read from a single sample in a study of T cell repertoires in cytomegalovirus infection. MiXCR, run by TCRdb on the reads, gives a single entry per CDR3 protein. The repertoire has approximately 50,000 distinct CDR3 sequences, over 15% of them found once; the top ten carry around 64%. Their antigen targets remain unknown. Sequences were derived from CD8+ T cells from cultured PBMCs, sampled from culture after CMV antigen stimulation. The source of these receptors is a human donor in good health (CMV status not recorded). Some clones in this sample may be carry-over from other donors' samples. Both conserved end residues are part of each CDR3. D genes are given only for firm matches. Clone size is shown for a subset of rows, as once, few, many or a class of expanded clone.

j_call d_call clone_size v_call cdr3_aa cdr3_nt
TRBJ2-1 - few TRBV4-2 CASSQVDGTYDEQFF TGTGCCAGCAGCCAAGTTGACGGGACTTACGATGAGCAGTTCTTC
TRBJ2-2 - - TRBV6-6 CASSYYSGEEELFF TGTGCCAGCAGTTACTATAGTGGTGAGGAGGAGCTGTTTTTT
TRBJ1-1 - - TRBV7-2 CASSLPRGTEAFF TGTGCCAGCAGCCTCCCCCGGGGGACTGAAGCTTTCTTT
TRBJ2-1 - - TRBV5-4 CASSRGRAEQFF TGTGCCAGCAGCCGGGGGCGGGCTGAGCAGTTCTTC
TRBJ2-7 - - TRBV11-1 CASSPTIYEQYF TGTGCCAGCAGCCCGACGATCTACGAGCAGTACTTC
TRBJ1-1 - few TRBV7-2 CASSLGPRVGTEAFF TGTGCCAGCAGCTTGGGCCCTAGGGTTGGCACTGAAGCTTTCTTT
TRBJ2-7 - once TRBV7-2 CASSLDRARTYEQYF TGTGCCAGCAGCTTAGACAGGGCAAGGACCTACGAGCAGTACTTC
TRBJ2-5 TRBD1 few TRBV7-9 CASSQWTGRETQYF TGTGCCAGCAGCCAGTGGACAGGGAGAGAGACCCAGTACTTC
TRBJ2-4 TRBD1 - TRBV29-1 CSVVTPGTGGASKNIQYF TGCAGCGTGGTGACCCCCGGGACAGGGGGTGCGTCCAAAAACATTCAGTACTTC
TRBJ2-1 - few TRBV7-9 CASSFRDLGSYNEQFF TGTGCCAGCAGCTTCCGGGACTTAGGCTCCTACAATGAGCAGTTCTTC
TRBJ1-1 TRBD1 few TRBV7-2 CASSLRGAGGARNTEAFF TGTGCCAGCAGCCTTAGGGGGGCAGGGGGCGCGAGAAACACTGAAGCTTTCTTT
TRBJ2-7 - - TRBV6-2/TRBV6-3 CASSTSGVEQYF TGTGCCAGCAGTACGTCAGGGGTCGAGCAGTACTTC
TRBJ1-5 - - TRBV6-2/TRBV6-3 CASSYVARNNQPQHF TGTGCCAGCAGTTACGTCGCAAGGAACAATCAGCCCCAGCATTTT
TRBJ1-1 - - TRBV7-9 CASTPPLGGTAGLHTEAFF TGTGCCAGCACCCCCCCTCTGGGAGGGACGGCGGGTTTACACACTGAAGCTTTCTTT
TRBJ1-2 - - TRBV7-9 CASSLARHLPNYGYTF TGTGCCAGCAGCTTAGCCCGACATCTGCCCAACTATGGCTACACCTTC
TRBJ2-7 TRBD2 few TRBV4-1 CASSLTDSGSAYEQYF TGCGCCAGCAGCCTTACCGATAGCGGGAGTGCCTACGAGCAGTACTTC
TRBJ2-1 - few TRBV20-1 CSARDIFMGYEQFF TGCAGTGCTAGAGATATCTTTATGGGGTATGAGCAGTTCTTC
TRBJ1-2 TRBD1 few TRBV6-2/TRBV6-3 CASSPTGISYGYTF TGTGCCAGCAGTCCGACAGGGATCAGCTATGGCTACACCTTC
TRBJ2-5 TRBD1 - TRBV12-3/TRBV12-4 CASSDRAGETQYF TGTGCCAGCAGTGACAGGGCCGGAGAGACCCAGTACTTC
TRBJ2-5 - few TRBV6-2/TRBV6-3 CASVHGPEGGETQYF TGTGCCAGCGTTCATGGACCAGAAGGAGGGGAGACCCAGTACTTC
TRBJ2-3 TRBD1 - TRBV4-1 CASSQDPGQGADTQYF TGCGCCAGCAGCCAAGATCCGGGACAGGGGGCAGATACGCAGTATTTT
TRBJ2-2 TRBD2 - TRBV11-2 CASSSLAGTNTGELFF TGTGCCAGCAGCTCCCTAGCGGGGACGAACACCGGGGAGCTGTTTTTT
TRBJ1-6 - many TRBV27 CASTVVGSPLHF TGTGCCAGCACTGTCGTCGGTTCACCCCTCCACTTT
TRBJ2-1 TRBD1 - TRBV6-2/TRBV6-3 CASSYGTGNNEQFF TGTGCCAGCAGTTATGGGACAGGGAATAATGAGCAGTTCTTC
TRBJ2-3 - few TRBV7-2 CASSLVLAPDTQYF TGTGCCAGCAGCTTAGTACTAGCCCCAGATACGCAGTATTTT
TRBJ2-5 - - TRBV27 CASSSGGQSGETQYF TGTGCCAGCAGTTCTGGTGGACAGAGTGGGGAGACCCAGTACTTC
TRBJ2-5 - - TRBV27 CASSPFRVGETQYF TGTGCCAGCAGTCCCTTCCGGGTAGGGGAGACCCAGTACTTC
TRBJ2-2 TRBD2 - TRBV4-3 CASSQDLAGAVTGELFF TGCGCCAGCAGCCAAGATTTAGCGGGAGCGGTCACCGGGGAGCTGTTTTTT
TRBJ2-5 - many TRBV7-2 CASSLVSGKETQYF TGTGCCAGCAGCTTAGTATCTGGTAAAGAGACCCAGTACTTC
TRBJ2-1 TRBD2 - TRBV18 CASSPRASGDLYNEQFF TGTGCCAGCTCACCACGAGCTAGCGGGGATCTCTACAATGAGCAGTTCTTC
TRBJ2-7 - - TRBV6-2/TRBV6-3 CASTLKWSSYEQYF TGTGCCAGCACCCTGAAGTGGTCCTCCTACGAGCAGTACTTC
TRBJ1-2 - - TRBV4-1 CASSQDRTGRGGYTF TGCGCCAGCAGCCAAGATCGAACGGGGCGCGGAGGCTACACCTTC
TRBJ1-6 TRBD1 - TRBV27 CASSSDRVISYNSPLHF TGTGCCAGCAGTTCCGACAGGGTGATTTCCTATAATTCACCCCTCCACTTT
TRBJ1-6 - - TRBV7-2 CASRNWGIGDSPLHF TGTGCCAGCAGAAACTGGGGGATTGGGGATTCACCCCTCCACTTT
TRBJ1-4 TRBD1 many TRBV7-3 CASRLNDRGAPTNEKLFF TGTGCCAGCAGACTGAACGACAGGGGCGCACCAACTAATGAAAAACTGTTTTTT
TRBJ1-6 - few TRBV20-1 CSASMRMNPNSPLHF TGCAGTGCTAGTATGAGGATGAACCCTAATTCACCCCTCCACTTT
TRBJ2-1 TRBD2 few TRBV4-3 CASSQRLAVVYNEQFF TGCGCCAGCAGCCAGCGCCTAGCGGTAGTCTACAATGAGCAGTTCTTC
TRBJ2-1 TRBD2 few TRBV7-3 CASSPVGAGLADNEQFF TGTGCCAGCAGCCCGGTGGGGGCAGGACTAGCGGACAATGAGCAGTTCTTC
TRBJ2-5 - - TRBV7-8 CASSSRTDQETQYF TGTGCCAGCAGCTCAAGGACAGACCAAGAGACCCAGTACTTC
TRBJ2-3 TRBD1 few TRBV6-1 CASSEVTGGRSADTQYF TGTGCCAGCAGTGAGGTCACAGGGGGCCGCAGTGCAGATACGCAGTATTTT
TRBJ1-4 - few TRBV7-9 CASSSTDGATNEKLFF TGTGCCAGCAGCTCTACAGACGGAGCAACTAATGAAAAACTGTTTTTT
TRBJ2-5 - few TRBV7-3 CASPSVQETQYF TGTGCCAGTCCTAGCGTCCAAGAGACCCAGTACTTC
TRBJ2-7 TRBD2 - TRBV7-2 CASSLTRTSGGAEDEQYF TGTGCCAGCAGTCTAACGCGGACTAGCGGGGGGGCCGAGGACGAGCAGTACTTC
TRBJ2-1 TRBD2 many TRBV25-1 CASSGSSYNEQFF TGTGCCTCAAGCGGGAGCTCCTACAATGAGCAGTTCTTC
TRBJ2-7 - many TRBV6-1 CATRARDEQYF TGTGCCACCAGGGCACGAGACGAGCAGTACTTC
TRBJ2-7 TRBD1 few TRBV6-6 CASRRTGFPYEQYF TGTGCCAGCAGACGGACAGGCTTCCCCTACGAGCAGTACTTC
TRBJ1-2 - - TRBV28 CASSWVGAGYGYTF TGTGCCAGCAGTTGGGTTGGGGCGGGCTATGGCTACACCTTC
TRBJ2-7 - - TRBV19 CASSYGTYEQYF TGTGCCAGTAGTTACGGAACCTACGAGCAGTACTTC
TRBJ2-5 TRBD1 few TRBV9 CASSVADRALKETQYF TGTGCCAGCAGCGTAGCTGACAGGGCCCTAAAAGAGACCCAGTACTTC
TRBJ2-5 TRBD1 few TRBV7-2 CASGRTGPQETQYF TGTGCCAGCGGGAGGACAGGGCCGCAAGAGACCCAGTACTTC
TRBJ2-7 - once TRBV6-6 CASSHSGPYEQYF TGTGCCAGCAGCCACTCGGGACCGTACGAGCAGTACTTC
TRBJ2-7 - few TRBV11-1 CASSLEVRDYEQYF TGTGCCAGCAGCTTAGAGGTCAGGGACTACGAGCAGTACTTC
TRBJ2-7 - few TRBV12-3/TRBV12-4 CASSPGRNLSSYEQYF TGTGCCAGCAGTCCCGGACGGAACCTAAGCTCCTACGAGCAGTACTTC
TRBJ2-2 - many TRBV6-6 CASSSGLALWDTGELFF TGTGCCAGCAGTTCGGGACTCGCCCTCTGGGACACCGGGGAGCTGTTTTTT
TRBJ2-2 TRBD2 - TRBV27 CASSLLAGGTNTGELFF TGTGCCAGCAGTTTATTGGCGGGGGGGACGAACACCGGGGAGCTGTTTTTT
TRBJ1-2 - few TRBV12-3/TRBV12-4 CASSPSGAAYGYTF TGTGCCAGCAGCCCGTCGGGAGCAGCGTATGGCTACACCTTC
TRBJ1-5 - many TRBV7-2 CASSAGGFASQPQHF TGTGCCAGCAGCGCAGGAGGTTTTGCAAGTCAGCCCCAGCATTTT
TRBJ2-7 - - TRBV6-2/TRBV6-3 CASSYKAPYEQYF TGTGCCAGCAGTTACAAGGCGCCCTACGAGCAGTACTTC
TRBJ2-1 TRBD1 many TRBV7-2 CASSLTTGVSYNEQFF TGTGCCAGCAGCTTGACGACAGGGGTCTCCTACAATGAGCAGTTCTTC